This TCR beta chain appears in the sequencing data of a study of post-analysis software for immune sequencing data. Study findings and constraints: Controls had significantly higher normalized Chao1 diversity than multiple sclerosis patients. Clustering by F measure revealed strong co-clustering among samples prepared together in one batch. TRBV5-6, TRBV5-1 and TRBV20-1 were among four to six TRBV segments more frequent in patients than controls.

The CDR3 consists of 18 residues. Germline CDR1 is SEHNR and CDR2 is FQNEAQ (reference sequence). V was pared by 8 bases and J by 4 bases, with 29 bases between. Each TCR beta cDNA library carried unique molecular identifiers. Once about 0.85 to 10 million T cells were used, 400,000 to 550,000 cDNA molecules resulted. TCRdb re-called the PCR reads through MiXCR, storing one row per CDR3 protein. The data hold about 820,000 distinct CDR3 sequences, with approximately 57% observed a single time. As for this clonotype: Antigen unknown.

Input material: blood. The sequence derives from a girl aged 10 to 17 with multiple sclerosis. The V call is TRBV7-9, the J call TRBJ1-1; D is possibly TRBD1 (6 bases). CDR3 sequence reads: CASSPGHGQQIQRTEAFF. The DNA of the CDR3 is TGTGCCAGCTCACCGGGACATGGGCAGCAGATTCAGCGCACTGAAGCTTTCTTT.